The 14 T cell receptor beta chains listed next were all sequenced from one sample in a study of T-cell memory formation after mild COVID-19. MiXCR, run by TCRdb on the 5' RACE reads, gives a single entry per CDR3 protein. The sample gives roughly 600,000 distinct CDR3 sequences, under 20% of which show up once; 12% is in the top ten. The sequenced sample was PBMCs or a T cell subset sorted from them (not recorded which). Receptor source: an adult woman who had mild COVID-19 (a few samples of this study predate the infection). Cell type and time point are not known.

The gene calls are TRBV12-3 or TRBV12-4 and TRBJ2-7, with D unresolved. The V end was cut by 1 base, the J end by 7 bases, with 11 bases between. The CDR3 has 13 residues. Here the CDR3 reads CASSLGVISEQYF. CDR3 in DNA: TGTGCCAGCAGTTTAGGGGTGATTTCAGAGCAGTACTTC.

V is TRBV6-5 and J is TRBJ1-2; 7 bases fit TRBD1. The J segment lost 2 bases and the V segment lost 6 bases, leaving 6 bases of the junction unmatched. This CDR3 comprises 14 residues. Germline V gene lookup returns CDR1 MNHEY and CDR2 SVGAGI. Here the CDR3 DNA reads TGTGCCAGCAGCAGGGGGGTAAACAACTATGGCTACACCTTC. Residues: CASSRGVNNYGYTF.

V is TRBV12-5 and J is TRBJ2-5; 7 positions agree with TRBD1. Losses at the gene ends were 4 bases for V and 1 base for J; bases not matched to a gene: 3. Germline-derived CDR1 and CDR2 are LGHNT and FRNRAP. This CDR3 has 14 residues. Here the CDR3 DNA reads TGTGCTAGTGGTTGGGACAGAGCCCAAGAGACCCAGTACTTC. Residues: CASGWDRAQETQYF.

This clonotype was detected ten times or more. This chain connects TRBV6-4 to TRBJ2-3, with 8 bases identical to TRBD2. Germline V gene lookup returns CDR1 MRHNA and CDR2 SNTAGT. V was clipped by 0 bases and J by 4 bases; unmatched bases: 6. The CDR3 covers 16 residues. As DNA, the CDR3 is TGTGCCAGCAGTGACTCGAAACGGGGGGGGCCAGATACGCAGTATTTT. This sequence encodes CASSDSKRGGPDTQYF.

J is TRBJ1-6 and V is TRBV4-1, with D possibly matching TRBD1 (5 bases). Germline V CDR1 and CDR2: MGHRA, YSYEKL. V was pared by 4 bases and J by 8 bases, with 9 bases between. The CDR3 is 13 amino acids. The CDR3, as DNA: TGCGCCAGCAGCCTTGGGGGAGATTCACCCCTCCACTTT. This gives the protein CASSLGGDSPLHF.

This clonotype was detected a few times. This chain links TRBV7-8 with TRBJ2-7; D possibly uses TRBD1 or TRBD2 (5 bases each). With 3 bases removed from V and 0 bases from J, the gap between germline ends came to 33 bases. In germline, CDR1 is SGHVS, CDR2 FQNEAQ. The CDR3 contains 22 residues. The CDR3 loop is CASSFPMPPRDRDRGLSYEQYF. In DNA form, the CDR3 reads TGTGCCAGCAGCTTTCCTATGCCACCCCGAGATAGGGACCGAGGGCTCTCCTACGAGCAGTACTTC.

The chain joins TRBV7-2 to TRBJ2-1, with 10 bases lining up with TRBD2. The V gene end was trimmed by 6 bases and the J gene end by 5 bases; junction bases not matched to a gene: 16. There are 18 residues in the CDR3. The germline V gene encodes CDR1 SGHTA and CDR2 FQGNSA. DNA for the CDR3: TGTGCCAGCAGTCGGAGGACTAGCGGAGCCAAAGGGGACAATGAGCAGTTCTTC. Its translation is CASSRRTSGAKGDNEQFF. Supplemented by reference TRBV7-2 and TRBJ2-1, the full variable domain reads GAGVSQSPSNKVTEKGKDVELRCDPISGHTALYWYRQSLGQGLEFLIYFQGNSAPDKSGLPSDRFSAERTGGSVSTLTIQRTQQEDSAVYLCASSRRTSGAKGDNEQFFGPGTRLTVL.

The chain carries TRBV7-9 and TRBJ1-1; no clear D gene. Between the trimmed V and J ends, which lost 2 bases and 0 bases, there was a span of 7 bases. Germline CDR1 and CDR2: SEHNR and FQNEAQ (reference sequence). The CDR3 has 14 amino acids. In DNA, the CDR3 is TGTGCCAGCAGCTTAAACAAGGTGAACACTGAAGCTTTCTTT. This encodes CASSLNKVNTEAFF.

The chain couples TRBV5-4 to TRBJ2-1, with no clear D. The length of the CDR3 is 13 residues. The germline V and J ends were trimmed by 4 bases and 5 bases, with 10 bases remaining between them. CDR1 and CDR2 (germline): SGHNT, YYREEE (reference sequence). The DNA for the CDR3 is TGTGCCAGCAGCCCGCCCCGGGACAATGAGCAGTTCTTC. It yields the protein CASSPPRDNEQFF.

The rearrangement joins TRBV6-5 to TRBJ2-2; 8 bases map to TRBD1. The CDR3 runs 14 residues. Germline V lookup: CDR1 MNHEY, CDR2 SVGAGI. Trimming at V came to 6 bases and at J to 1 base, leaving 1 base not matched to a gene. The CDR3 region is CASRDRGNTGELFF. The CDR3 bases are TGTGCCAGCAGAGACAGGGGGAACACCGGGGAGCTGTTTTTT.

The chain combines TRBV6-5 with TRBJ1-1; D gene uncertain. The CDR3 length is 14 residues. Germline loops: CDR1 MNHEY, CDR2 SVGAGI. The V end lost 5 bases, the J end lost 0 bases, and 10 bases lay between the germline ends. CDR3 DNA sequence: TGTGCCAGCAGTCTCCTTAGGTTGAACACTGAAGCTTTCTTT. Its protein is CASSLLRLNTEAFF.

This clonotype was observed a few times. This chain uses TRBV5-5 with TRBJ1-2; the match to TRBD1 covers 7 bases. The germline CDR1 and CDR2 sequences are SGHKS and YYEKEE (reference sequence). The ends lost 3 bases at V and 8 bases at J; junction bases unmatched: 16. CDR3 length equals 16 residues. The chain's CDR3 is CASSSLTTGHFYGYTF. CDR3 bases: TGTGCCAGCAGCTCCCTAACGACAGGGCACTTCTACGGCTACACCTTC.

This rearrangement joins TRBV12-3 or TRBV12-4 to TRBJ2-1, with TRBD2 identical over 10 bases. Unmatched junction bases numbered 5, after V lost 3 bases and J lost 6 bases. The length of the CDR3 is 15 residues. The CDR3 reads CASSFGSGRANEQFF. The CDR3 DNA sequence: TGTGCCAGCAGTTTTGGGAGCGGGAGGGCCAATGAGCAGTTCTTC.

This chain uses TRBV5-1 with TRBJ2-6; 9 bases line up with TRBD2. The CDR3 length is 19 residues. The junction had 15 bases not matched to a gene; V was cut back by 8 bases and J by 0 bases. Per germline, CDR1 SGHRS and CDR2 YFSETQ. The CDR3 protein is CASGASGASWSSGANVLTF. Here the CDR3 DNA reads TGCGCCAGTGGGGCTAGCGGGGCCTCATGGAGCTCTGGGGCCAACGTCCTGACTTTC.